This record concerns one T cell receptor (beta chain) sequence. Its antigen remains unidentified. The sequence runs out 3 residues before the end of the CDR3; the remainder is reconstructed from the germline J gene. CDR3 length: 13 residues. CDR1 LNHDA and CDR2 SQIVND come from the germline V gene (reference sequence). The sample is drawn from a study of T cells in women clearing cervical HPV infection. For the study at large: Controls gave blood once infection was undetectable; cases at lesion identification.

Only in-frame clones appear in the TCRdb table, and some are missing; sequencing was by immunoSEQ multiplex PCR. Its table lists some 32,000 clones. Findings and caveats of the study: It is unknown whether associations predate infection; no effector/memory or HPV-specific sorting. Repertoire richness, not evenness, was significantly elevated in CIN3+ cases versus controls. T-cell numbers per sample were unknown and may explain richness differences.

The sequencing sample was made of blood buffy coat. The receptor was isolated from a woman between 18 and 69 years old with a cervical HPV16 infection that either progressed to CIN3+ or cleared (not recorded which). The chain uses TRBV19 and TRBJ2-2, with a weak D call TRBD2 (5 bases). The sequenced CDR3 bases are TGTGCCAGCGCGACCGGGGTCAATGAAAAG. This sequence encodes CASATGVNEK. The entire CDR3 sequence reads CASATGVNEKLFF. The full variable domain, its missing parts supplied by reference TRBV19 and TRBJ2-2, is DGGITQSPKYLFRKEGQNVTLSCEQNLNHDAMYWYRQDPGQGLRLIYYSQIVNDFQKGDIAEGYSVSREKKESFPLTVTSAQKNPTAFYLCASATGVNEKLFFGEGSRLTVL.